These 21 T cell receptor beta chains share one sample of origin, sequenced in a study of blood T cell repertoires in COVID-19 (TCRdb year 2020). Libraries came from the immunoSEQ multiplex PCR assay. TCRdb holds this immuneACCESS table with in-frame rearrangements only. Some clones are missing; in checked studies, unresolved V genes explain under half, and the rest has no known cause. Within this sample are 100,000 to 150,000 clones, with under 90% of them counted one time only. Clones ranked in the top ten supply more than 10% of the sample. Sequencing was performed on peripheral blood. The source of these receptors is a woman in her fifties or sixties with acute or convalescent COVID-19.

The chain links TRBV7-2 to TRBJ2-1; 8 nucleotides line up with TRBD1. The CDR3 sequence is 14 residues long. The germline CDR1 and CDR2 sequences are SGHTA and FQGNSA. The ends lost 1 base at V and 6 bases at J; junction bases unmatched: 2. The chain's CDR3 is CASSLGTGFNEQFF. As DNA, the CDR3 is TGTGCCAGCAGCTTAGGGACAGGGTTCAATGAGCAGTTCTTC.

The DNA for the CDR3 is TGTGCCACCAGTGACCGCCGAGGACTAGCGGGAGGGACAGATACGCAGTATTTT. This gives the protein CATSDRRGLAGGTDTQYF. The V and J genes are TRBV24-1 and TRBJ2-3; 15 positions agree with TRBD2. This CDR3 contains 18 residues. Trimming removed 4 bases from V and 3 bases from J; junction bases left unmatched: 7. The germline V gene encodes CDR1 KGHDR and CDR2 SFDVKD.

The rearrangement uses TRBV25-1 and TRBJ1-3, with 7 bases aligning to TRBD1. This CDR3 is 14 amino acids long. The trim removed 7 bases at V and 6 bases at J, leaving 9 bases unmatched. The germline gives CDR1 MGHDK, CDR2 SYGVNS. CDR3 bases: TGTGCCAGCATGGGGACAGTATATCAAAACACCATATATTTT. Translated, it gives CASMGTVYQNTIYF.

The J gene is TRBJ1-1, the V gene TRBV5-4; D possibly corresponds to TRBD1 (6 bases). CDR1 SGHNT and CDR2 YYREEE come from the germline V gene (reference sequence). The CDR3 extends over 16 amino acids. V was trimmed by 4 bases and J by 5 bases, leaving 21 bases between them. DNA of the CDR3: TGTGCCAGCAGCCCGGGGGGCTTTAAGGGTGGAACTGAAGCTTTCTTT. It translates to CASSPGGFKGGTEAFF.

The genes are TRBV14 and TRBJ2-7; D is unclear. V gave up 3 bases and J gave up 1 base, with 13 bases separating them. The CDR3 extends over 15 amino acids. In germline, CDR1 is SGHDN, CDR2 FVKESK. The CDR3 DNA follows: TGTGCCAGCAGCCATCGGTGGAAGGAGTCCTACGAGCAGTACGTC. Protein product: CASSHRWKESYEQYV.

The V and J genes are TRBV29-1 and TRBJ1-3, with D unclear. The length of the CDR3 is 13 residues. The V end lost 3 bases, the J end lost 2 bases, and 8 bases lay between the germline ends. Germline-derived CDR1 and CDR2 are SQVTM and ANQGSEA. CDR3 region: CSVDSGAGNTIYF. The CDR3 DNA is TGCAGCGTTGACTCTGGAGCTGGAAACACCATATATTTT.

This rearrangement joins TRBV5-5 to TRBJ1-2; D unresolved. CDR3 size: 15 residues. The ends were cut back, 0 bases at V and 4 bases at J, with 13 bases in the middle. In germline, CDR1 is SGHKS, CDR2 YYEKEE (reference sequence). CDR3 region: CASSLEPLSLYGYTF. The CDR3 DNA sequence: TGTGCCAGCAGCTTGGAGCCCCTCTCCCTCTATGGCTACACCTTC. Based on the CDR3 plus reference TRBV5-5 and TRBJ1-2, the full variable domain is DAGVTQSPTHLIKTRGQQVTLRCSPISGHKSVSWYQQVLGQGPQFIFQYYEKEERGRGNFPDRFSARQFPNYSSELNVNALLLGDSALYLCASSLEPLSLYGYTFGSGTRLTVV.

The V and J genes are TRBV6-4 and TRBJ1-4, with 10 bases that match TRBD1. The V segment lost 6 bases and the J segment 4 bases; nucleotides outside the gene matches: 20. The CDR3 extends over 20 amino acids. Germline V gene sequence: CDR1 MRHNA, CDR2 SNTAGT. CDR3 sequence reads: CASSLRGTGQGFFHNEKLFF. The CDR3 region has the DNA TGTGCCAGCAGCCTGAGGGGGACGGGACAGGGGTTCTTCCATAATGAAAAACTGTTTTTT.

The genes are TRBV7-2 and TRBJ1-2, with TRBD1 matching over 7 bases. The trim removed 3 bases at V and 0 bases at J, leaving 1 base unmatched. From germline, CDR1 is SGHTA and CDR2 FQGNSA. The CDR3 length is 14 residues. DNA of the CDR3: TGTGCCAGCAGCTTGGGACAGACTAACTATGGCTACACCTTC. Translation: CASSLGQTNYGYTF.

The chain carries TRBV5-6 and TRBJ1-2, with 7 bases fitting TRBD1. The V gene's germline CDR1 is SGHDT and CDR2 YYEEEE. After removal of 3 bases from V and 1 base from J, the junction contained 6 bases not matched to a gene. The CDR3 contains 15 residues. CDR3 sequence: CASSSRQGFNYGYTF. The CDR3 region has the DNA TGTGCCAGCAGCTCTCGACAGGGATTTAACTATGGCTACACCTTC.

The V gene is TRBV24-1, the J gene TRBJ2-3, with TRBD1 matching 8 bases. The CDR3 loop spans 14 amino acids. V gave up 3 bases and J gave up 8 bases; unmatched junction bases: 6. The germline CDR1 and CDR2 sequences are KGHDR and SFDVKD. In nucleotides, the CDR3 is TGTGCCACCAGTGATACCGGACAGGGCGGTACGCAGTATTTT. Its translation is CATSDTGQGGTQYF.

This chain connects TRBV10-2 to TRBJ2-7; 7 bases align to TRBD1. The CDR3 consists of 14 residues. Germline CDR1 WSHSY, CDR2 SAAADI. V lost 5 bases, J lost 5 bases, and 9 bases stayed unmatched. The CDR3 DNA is TGCGCCAGCAGTCATCTACGACAGGGCCACGAGCAGTACGTC. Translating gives CASSHLRQGHEQYV.

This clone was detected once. CDR3 in DNA: TGTGCCAGCAGCGTAGGGACTATTTGGGGAGAGACCCAGTACTTC. Its protein product is CASSVGTIWGETQYF. V usage is TRBV9 and J usage is TRBJ2-5; possibly TRBD2 for D (6 bases). Germline values: CDR1 SGDLS, CDR2 YYNGEE. V lost 0 bases and J lost 4, with 13 bases in between. The length of the CDR3 is 15 residues.

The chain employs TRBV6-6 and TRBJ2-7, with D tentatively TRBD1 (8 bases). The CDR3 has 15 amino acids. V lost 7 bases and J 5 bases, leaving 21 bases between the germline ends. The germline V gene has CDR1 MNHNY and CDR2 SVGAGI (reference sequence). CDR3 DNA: TGTGCCAGCATGGGAGGGCAGACAGGGGAGCACGAGCAGTACGTC. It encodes CASMGGQTGEHEQYV.

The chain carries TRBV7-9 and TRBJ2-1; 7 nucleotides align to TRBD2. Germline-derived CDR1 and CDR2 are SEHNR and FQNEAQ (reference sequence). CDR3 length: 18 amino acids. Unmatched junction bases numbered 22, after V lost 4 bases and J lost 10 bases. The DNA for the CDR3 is TGTGCCAGCAGCTGGGAGGGGACTATGGCGGGCTTCCTTCGAGAGCAGTTCTTC. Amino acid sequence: CASSWEGTMAGFLREQFF. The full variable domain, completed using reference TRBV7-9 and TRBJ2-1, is DTGVSQNPRHKITKRGQNVTFRCDPISEHNRLYWYRQTLGQGPEFLTYFQNEAQLEKSRLLSDRFSAERPKGSFSTLEIQRTEQGDSAMYLCASSWEGTMAGFLREQFFGPGTRLTVL.

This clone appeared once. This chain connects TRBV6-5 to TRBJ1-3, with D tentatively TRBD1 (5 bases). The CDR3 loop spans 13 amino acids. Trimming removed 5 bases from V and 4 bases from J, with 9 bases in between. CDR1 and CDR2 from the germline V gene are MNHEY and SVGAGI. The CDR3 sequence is CASSPGLGNTIYF. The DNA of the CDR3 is TGTGCCAGCAGTCCAGGGCTGGGAAACACCATATATTTT.

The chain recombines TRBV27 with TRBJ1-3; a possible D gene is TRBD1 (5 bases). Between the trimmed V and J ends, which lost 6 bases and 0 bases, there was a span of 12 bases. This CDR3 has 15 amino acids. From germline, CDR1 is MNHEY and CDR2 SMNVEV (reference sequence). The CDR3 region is CASSLDSSSGNTIYF. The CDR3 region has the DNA TGTGCCAGCAGCCTAGACAGTAGCTCTGGAAACACCATATATTTT.

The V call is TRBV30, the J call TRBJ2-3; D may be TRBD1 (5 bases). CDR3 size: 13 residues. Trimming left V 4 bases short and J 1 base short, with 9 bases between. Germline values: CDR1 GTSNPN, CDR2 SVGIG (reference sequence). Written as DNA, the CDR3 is TGTGCCTGGACAGGGTCAGGCACAGATACGCAGTATTTT. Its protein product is CAWTGSGTDTQYF. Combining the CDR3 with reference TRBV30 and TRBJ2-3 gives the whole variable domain SQTIHQWPATLVQPVGSPLSLECTVEGTSNPNLYWYRQAAGRGLQLLFYSVGIGQISSEVPQNLSASRPQDRQFILSSKKLLLSDSGFYLCAWTGSGTDTQYFGPGTRLTVL.

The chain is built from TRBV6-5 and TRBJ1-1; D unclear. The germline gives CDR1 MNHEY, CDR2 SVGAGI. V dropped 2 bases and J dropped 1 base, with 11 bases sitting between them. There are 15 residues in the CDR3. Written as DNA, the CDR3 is TGTGCCAGCAGTTACGATCCGGGGTGGAACACTGAAGCTTTCTTT. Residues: CASSYDPGWNTEAFF.

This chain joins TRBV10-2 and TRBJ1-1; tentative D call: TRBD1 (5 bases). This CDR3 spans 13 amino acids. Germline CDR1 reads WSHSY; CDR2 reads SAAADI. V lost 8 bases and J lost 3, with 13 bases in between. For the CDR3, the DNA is TGCGCCAGCGACCCTCGGGGGGACACTGAAGCTTTCTTT. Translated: CASDPRGDTEAFF.

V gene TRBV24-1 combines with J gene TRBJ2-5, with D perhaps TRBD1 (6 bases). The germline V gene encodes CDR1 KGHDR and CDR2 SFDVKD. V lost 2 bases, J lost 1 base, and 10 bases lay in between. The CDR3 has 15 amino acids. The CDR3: CATSDSRTVQETQYF. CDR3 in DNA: TGTGCCACCAGTGATTCCCGGACAGTCCAAGAGACCCAGTACTTC.